This TCR beta chain appears in the sequencing data of a study of T cell responses to AZD1222 COVID-19 vaccine. About the research overall: Recipients boosted at about 4 weeks or about 12 weeks are pooled. Notes on the study in general: Every sample of the repertoires postdated the peak T cell response.

The method was immunoSEQ multiplex PCR; TCRdb's version includes in-frame clones alone and lacks a portion of them. The sample has about 130,000 clones; just over 85% are singletons. The CDR3 loop spans 15 amino acids. V lost 3 bases to trimming and J lost 6 bases; unmatched junction nucleotides: 8. Per the germline V gene, CDR1 is KGHSH and CDR2 is LQKENI. As for this clone: Its matching antigen is unknown.

The sequence came from an adult in good health. V is TRBV18 and J is TRBJ2-7, with 10 bases aligning to TRBD1. The source material was peripheral blood, sampled on day 0 of AZD1222 vaccination. The CDR3 protein is CASSPADRGSVEQYF. The CDR3 nucleotides are TGTGCCAGCTCACCTGCGGACAGGGGGTCAGTCGAGCAGTACTTC.